This T cell receptor beta chain was sequenced for a study of PD-1 blockade in classical Hodgkin lymphoma. The CDR3 contains 12 residues. Trimming stripped 3 bases from V and 14 bases from J, with 11 bases between. The germline V gene encodes CDR1 WSHSY and CDR2 SAAADI. This clone is a singleton in its sample. Time point specified: cycle 4 day 1 (C4D1), after five to seven weeks of nivolumab. All the patients suffered relapse after autologous stem cell transplantation, and brentuximab vedotin exposure differed. Magnetic negative selection purified CD4+ T cells from thawed PBMCs. Only in-frame clones appear in the TCRdb table, and some are missing; sequencing was by immunoSEQ multiplex PCR. The sample records 25,000 to 30,000 clones, about 85% being singletons.

The rearrangement joins TRBV10-2 to TRBJ1-6; the D is unclear. The receptor was isolated from a human donor with classical Hodgkin lymphoma. The material was CD4+ T cells from blood, obtained before the fourth cycle of nivolumab. The CDR3 spells CASSDAPLTLHF. Written as DNA, the CDR3 is TGCGCCAGCAGTGACGCCCCCTTGACCCTCCACTTT.